A single sample gave rise to the 21 T cell receptor beta chains below, sequenced in a study of T cells in Graves' hyperthyroidism and ophthalmopathy. Amplification of TCR beta CDR3 regions used RNA as the template. A set of HTBI primers served as the primers for a first-round RT-PCR of the TCR CDR3. TCRdb used MiXCR to reprocess the multiplex PCR reads, holding one entry per CDR3 protein. The sample has some 250,000 distinct CDR3 sequences, about 15% seen once. The specimen sequenced was blood. Source of these receptors: a middle-aged woman with Graves' hyperthyroidism that later progressed to Graves' ophthalmopathy.

This clonotype was counted at least ten times. CDR3 in DNA: TGTGCTAGCCAGAAATCGAACACCGGGGAGCTGTTTTTT. Amino acids: CASQKSNTGELFF. The chain has TRBV12-5 and TRBJ2-2; D uncertain. The CDR3 is made up of 13 amino acids. V lost 9 bases and J 0 bases, leaving 8 bases between the germline ends. Germline CDR1 LGHNT, CDR2 FRNRAP.

V gene TRBV2 combines with J gene TRBJ1-2; D is unresolved. This CDR3 spans 14 amino acids. Germline CDR1 reads SNHLY; CDR2 reads FYNNEI. Deletions cut 5 bases from V and 4 bases from J, with 14 bases between. The CDR3 region has the DNA TGTGCCAGCAGTAACACCTGGGCAGTCTATGGCTACACCTTC. The encoded protein is CASSNTWAVYGYTF.

Written as DNA, the CDR3 is TGTGCCAGCAGCTTTGGTAGCGGGAGAGACACAGATACGCAGTATTTT. It yields the protein CASSFGSGRDTDTQYF. This sequence joins TRBV5-6 and TRBJ2-3, with TRBD2 matching over 9 bases. After removal of 2 bases from V and 2 bases from J, the junction contained 6 bases not matched to a gene. Germline V CDR1 and CDR2: SGHDT, YYEEEE. This CDR3 is 16 amino acids long. Variable domain in full (rest from reference TRBV5-6 and TRBJ2-3): DAGVTQSPTHLIKTRGQQVTLRCSPKSGHDTVSWYQQALGQGPQFIFQYYEEEERQRGNFPDRFSGHQFPNYSSELNVNALLLGDSALYLCASSFGSGRDTDTQYFGPGTRLTVL.

This clonotype has a count of ten or more. The V gene is TRBV27, the J gene TRBJ2-2; 8 nucleotides line up with TRBD2. V lost 1 base and J lost 4; bases outside the gene matches: 8. The CDR3 covers 17 residues. Germline V gene data show CDR1 as MNHEY and CDR2 as SMNVEV (reference sequence). In DNA form, the CDR3 reads TGTGCCAGCAGTTTATTGTACGGGAGGGCAGTCACCGGGGAGCTGTTTTTT. It translates to CASSLLYGRAVTGELFF.

The chain joins TRBV18 to TRBJ2-7, with D uncertain. The CDR3 contains 14 residues. Trimming took 0 bases from V and 5 from J, leaving 11 bases between them. CDR1 is KGHSH, CDR2 LQKENI, per germline. The CDR3 coding sequence is TGTGCCAGCTCACCACCTAGCAGTTCACACGAGCAGTACTTC. It codes for CASSPPSSSHEQYF.

A few counts support this clonotype. The chain carries TRBV7-8 and TRBJ1-2; TRBD1 aligns across 7 bases. The germline V gene encodes CDR1 SGHVS and CDR2 FQNEAQ. The CDR3 covers 16 residues. Trimming at V came to 3 bases and at J to 8 bases, leaving 15 bases not matched to a gene. CDR3 residues: CASSFRGDGGAKGYTF. In nucleotides, the CDR3 is TGTGCCAGCAGCTTCAGGGGGGATGGGGGGGCCAAGGGCTACACCTTC.

This clonotype was detected many times. The chain is built from TRBV20-1 and TRBJ1-6, with 8 bases lining up with TRBD1. The CDR3 runs 15 residues. Germline V CDR1 and CDR2: DFQATT, SNEGSKA (reference sequence). Trimming took 8 bases from V and 5 from J; bases not matched to a gene: 11. Written as DNA, the CDR3 is TGCAGTCCAACAGGGGGACAGCGGGATAATTCACCCCTCCACTTT. Translation gives CSPTGGQRDNSPLHF.

This chain connects TRBV6-2 or TRBV6-3 to TRBJ2-2; weak D call: TRBD2 (7 bases). Trimming removed 2 bases at V and 1 base at J, with 11 bases between. The V gene's germline CDR1 is MNHEY and CDR2 SVGEGT. The CDR3 covers 16 residues. In nucleotides, the CDR3 is TGTGCCAGCAGTTACCTGGGGGGGCAGAACACCGGGGAGCTGTTTTTT. Translation: CASSYLGGQNTGELFF.

V gene TRBV27 combines with J gene TRBJ2-1, with TRBD1 as a possible D gene (5 bases). Trimming removed 8 bases from V and 5 bases from J, with 22 bases in between. Germline CDR1 reads MNHEY; CDR2 reads SMNVEV (reference sequence). This CDR3 comprises 16 residues. This chain's CDR3 is CASLKTWTTRNNEQFF. For the CDR3, the DNA is TGTGCCAGCCTGAAAACCTGGACAACCCGCAACAATGAGCAGTTCTTC.

This chain connects TRBV4-1 to TRBJ1-1, with D uncertain. With 1 base removed from V and 1 base from J, the gap between germline ends came to 10 bases. CDR3 length: 15 amino acids. Per germline, CDR1 MGHRA and CDR2 YSYEKL. CDR3 region: CASSQVVQKNTEAFF. The CDR3 region has the DNA TGCGCCAGCAGCCAAGTAGTACAGAAGAACACTGAAGCTTTCTTT.

The chain employs TRBV28 and TRBJ1-5; D call uncertain. Germline CDR1 MDHEN, CDR2 SYDVKM. With 9 bases removed from V and 3 bases from J, the gap between germline ends came to 15 bases. The CDR3 totals 14 residues. The CDR3 spells CASSRVVYNQPQHF. The CDR3 nucleotides are TGTGCCAGTAGCCGGGTGGTCTACAATCAGCCCCAGCATTTT.

This clonotype was detected ten times or more. The chain combines TRBV28 with TRBJ2-1; 9 bases line up with TRBD2. This CDR3 has 14 amino acids. V was pared by 5 bases and J by 15 bases, with 14 bases of the junction left unmatched. Germline CDR1 reads MDHEN; CDR2 reads SYDVKM. This chain's CDR3 is CASSPGLAGGVLFF. The CDR3 DNA sequence: TGTGCCAGCAGTCCGGGACTAGCAGGAGGCGTTCTGTTCTTC.

This clonotype was counted at least ten times. The rearrangement links TRBV20-1 to TRBJ2-1, with TRBD1 matching 9 bases. V gave up 4 bases and J gave up 6 bases; unmatched junction bases: 10. CDR1 is DFQATT and CDR2 is SNEGSKA in the germline V gene (reference sequence). The CDR3 contains 15 residues. The CDR3 sequence is CSATSPGQGFNEQFF. The CDR3 nucleotides read TGCAGTGCTACCAGTCCGGGACAGGGTTTCAATGAGCAGTTCTTC.

This clonotype showed up many times. The V call is TRBV15, the J call TRBJ2-1, with 7 bases fitting TRBD2. The CDR3 extends over 14 amino acids. Germline lookup yields CDR1 LNHNV and CDR2 YYDKDF (reference sequence). V lost 1 base, J lost 10 bases, and 7 bases stayed unmatched. The CDR3 loop reads CATSRASGLWEQFF. CDR3 DNA: TGTGCCACCAGCAGAGCTAGCGGCCTGTGGGAGCAGTTCTTC.

This clonotype was observed at least ten times. The rearrangement uses TRBV29-1 and TRBJ2-7; 8 bases are shared with TRBD2. After removal of 5 bases from V and 7 bases from J, the junction contained 10 bases not matched to a gene. This CDR3 is 13 amino acids long. CDR1 is SQVTM and CDR2 is ANQGSEA in the germline V gene. CDR3 sequence reads: CSVPAGERGEQYF. The CDR3 DNA sequence: TGCAGCGTTCCAGCGGGAGAGAGGGGGGAGCAGTACTTC.

This chain uses TRBV11-2 with TRBJ2-3, with 12 bases lining up with TRBD2. Germline values: CDR1 SGHAT, CDR2 FQNNGV. The CDR3 has 17 amino acids. V lost 5 bases, J lost 4 bases, and 10 bases stayed unmatched. The CDR3 coding sequence is TGTGCCAGCAGCCCGCGACTAGCGGGAGTTTCCCCAGATACGCAGTATTTT. Protein sequence: CASSPRLAGVSPDTQYF.

The genes are TRBV9 and TRBJ2-1, with TRBD2 identical over 9 bases. The J call is uncertain, as TRBJ2-7 better fits the DNA end. From germline, CDR1 is SGDLS and CDR2 YYNGEE. This CDR3 is built from 19 residues. Here the CDR3 reads CASSGHPGLAVASYNEQYF. CDR3 nucleotides: TGTGCCAGCAGCGGGCACCCGGGACTAGCAGTAGCTTCCTACAATGAGCAGTACTTC.

The table lists this clonotype with many counts. The chain combines TRBV6-5 with TRBJ2-5; D not resolved. The CDR3 loop spans 15 amino acids. Between the trimmed V and J ends, which lost 7 bases and 9 bases, there was a span of 24 bases. Looked up from germline, CDR1 is MNHEY and CDR2 is SVGAGI. The DNA of the CDR3 is TGTGCCAGCACCCTAACAGATAAGAGATTGGTGTCCCAGTACTTC. It codes for CASTLTDKRLVSQYF.

About this clonotype itself: One end of the junction varies from germline; a read error may be responsible. The V and J genes are TRBV28 and TRBJ1-5, with 8 bases fitting TRBD1. The length of the CDR3 is 16 residues. CDR1 and CDR2 from the germline V gene are MDHEN and SYDVKM. This CDR3 is CAGSNYQTGAGQSQHF. For the CDR3, the DNA is TGTGCCGGCAGCAACTACCAGACAGGGGCGGGTCAGTCCCAGCATTTT.

This clonotype has a count of ten or more. This rearrangement joins TRBV7-9 to TRBJ1-1; D is undetermined. V was pared by 6 bases and J by 1 base, with 21 bases between. The germline CDR1 and CDR2 sequences are SEHNR and FQNEAQ (reference sequence). The CDR3 extends over 17 amino acids. This CDR3 reads CASRSLGLVRQNTEAFF. The CDR3 DNA is TGTGCCAGCAGAAGCTTAGGTCTGGTCCGGCAGAACACTGAAGCTTTCTTT.

This clonotype was counted at least ten times. This chain joins TRBV30 and TRBJ1-1; D may be TRBD1 (6 bases). CDR1 is GTSNPN, CDR2 SVGIG, per germline (reference sequence). V shed 5 bases and J shed 1 base, with 11 bases lying between them. CDR3 length equals 13 residues. The CDR3 loop is CAWEDSENTEAFF. CDR3 in DNA: TGTGCCTGGGAGGACAGCGAGAACACTGAAGCTTTCTTT.